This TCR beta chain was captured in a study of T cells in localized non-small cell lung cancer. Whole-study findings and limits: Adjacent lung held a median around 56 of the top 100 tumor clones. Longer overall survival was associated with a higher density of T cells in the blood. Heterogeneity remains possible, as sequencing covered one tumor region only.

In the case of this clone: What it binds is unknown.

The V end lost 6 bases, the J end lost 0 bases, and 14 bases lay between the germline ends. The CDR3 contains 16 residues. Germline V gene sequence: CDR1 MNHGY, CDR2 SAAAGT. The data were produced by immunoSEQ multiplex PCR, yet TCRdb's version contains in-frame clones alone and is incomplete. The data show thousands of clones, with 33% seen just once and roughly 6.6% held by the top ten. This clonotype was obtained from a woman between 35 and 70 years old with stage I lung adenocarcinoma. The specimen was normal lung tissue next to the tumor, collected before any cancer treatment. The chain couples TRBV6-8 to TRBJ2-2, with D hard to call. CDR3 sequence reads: CASSGLDPANTGELFF. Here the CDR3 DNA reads TGTGCCAGCAGCGGCCTAGATCCCGCGAACACCGGGGAGCTGTTTTTT.